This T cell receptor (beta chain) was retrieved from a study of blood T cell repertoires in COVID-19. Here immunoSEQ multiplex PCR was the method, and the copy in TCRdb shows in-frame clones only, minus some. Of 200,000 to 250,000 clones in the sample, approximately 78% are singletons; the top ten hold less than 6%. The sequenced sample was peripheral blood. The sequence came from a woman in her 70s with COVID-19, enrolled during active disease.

CDR3 coding DNA: TGTGCCAGCAGCTTAGGCGGGGGCTATAATTCACCCCTCCACTTT. It yields the protein CASSLGGGYNSPLHF. The chain carries TRBV7-2 and TRBJ1-6, with D maybe TRBD1 (5 bases). V dropped 1 base and J dropped 3 bases, with 7 bases sitting between them. The CDR3 is 15 amino acids. Germline V gene lookup returns CDR1 SGHTA and CDR2 FQGNSA.